The 5 T cell receptor beta chains in this list originate from one sample, sequenced in a study of cytomegalovirus exposure and HLA in healthy donors. Primers: 60 Vbeta forward and 13 Jbeta reverse. Produced via immunoSEQ multiplex PCR; TCRdb's table is partial and in-frame only. The sample consists of 45,000 to 60,000 clones, 73% of them appearing once. The sample comprised PBMCs. These receptors all come from a young man in good health and CMV-seronegative.

This sequence joins TRBV11-2 and TRBJ2-3; 10 positions agree with TRBD2. The V gene's germline CDR1 is SGHAT and CDR2 FQNNGV. The V segment lost 1 base and the J segment 3 bases; nucleotides outside the gene matches: 7. The CDR3 totals 17 residues. The CDR3 sequence: CASSLVASGRTTDTQYF. DNA for the CDR3: TGTGCCAGCAGCTTAGTCGCTAGCGGGAGAACAACAGATACGCAGTATTTT.

The chain employs TRBV11-2 and TRBJ2-7; the D gene is possibly TRBD1 (5 bases). Germline CDR1 reads SGHAT; CDR2 reads FQNNGV. The CDR3 totals 13 residues. V was clipped by 4 bases and J by 3 bases, with 10 bases between them. Written as DNA, the CDR3 is TGTGCCAGCAGCTCTAGACAGTTCTACGAGCAGTACTTC. Translation: CASSSRQFYEQYF.

J is TRBJ1-4 and V is TRBV19; TRBD1 matches 9 bases. Unmatched junction bases numbered 3, after V lost 6 bases and J lost 7 bases. The CDR3 sequence is 13 residues long. CDR1 is LNHDA and CDR2 is SQIVND in the germline V gene (reference sequence). The CDR3 sequence is CASRDRGGEKLFF. CDR3 nucleotide sequence: TGTGCCAGTAGGGACAGGGGAGGTGAAAAACTGTTTTTT.

CDR3 sequence: CASSLGLGPNQPQHF. CDR3 DNA: TGTGCCAGCAGCTTAGGCCTTGGCCCCAATCAGCCCCAGCATTTT. J is TRBJ1-5 and V is TRBV13; D ambiguous. Trimming removed 0 bases from V and 3 bases from J, with 9 bases in between. The CDR3 is 15 residues long. Germline V gene data show CDR1 as PRHDT and CDR2 as FYEKMQ (reference sequence). Full variable domain (remainder filled in from reference TRBV13 and TRBJ1-5): AAGVIQSPRHLIKEKRETATLKCYPIPRHDTVYWYQQGPGQDPQFLISFYEKMQSDKGSIPDRFSAQQFSDYHSELNMSSLELGDSALYFCASSLGLGPNQPQHFGDGTRLSIL.

The genes are TRBV25-1 and TRBJ2-1; a possible D gene is TRBD2 (5 bases). The CDR3 has 11 amino acids. Trimming took off 6 bases at V and 5 bases at J, with 5 bases between the two ends. Germline V CDR1 and CDR2: MGHDK, SYGVNS. CDR3 residues: CASRRDNEQFF. CDR3 coding DNA: TGTGCCAGCAGGCGGGACAATGAGCAGTTCTTC.